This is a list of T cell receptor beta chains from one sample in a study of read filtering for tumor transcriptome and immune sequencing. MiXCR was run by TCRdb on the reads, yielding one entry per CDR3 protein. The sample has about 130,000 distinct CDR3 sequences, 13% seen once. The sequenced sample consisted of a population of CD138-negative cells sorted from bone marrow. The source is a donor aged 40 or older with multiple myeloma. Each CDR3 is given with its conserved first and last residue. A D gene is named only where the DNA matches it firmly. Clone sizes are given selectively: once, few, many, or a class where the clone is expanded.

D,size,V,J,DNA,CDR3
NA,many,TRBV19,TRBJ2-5,TGTGCCAGTAGTATCGGGGAGGCGGGTGAGACCCAGTACTTC,CASSIGEAGETQYF
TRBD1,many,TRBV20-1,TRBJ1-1,TGCAGTGCCAGTGGGGACAGGCCGAACACTGAAGCTTTCTTT,CSASGDRPNTEAFF
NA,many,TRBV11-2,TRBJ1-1,TGTGCCAGCAGCTTAGAGAGGAACACTGAAGCTTTCTTT,CASSLERNTEAFF
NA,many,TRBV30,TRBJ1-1,TGTGCCTGGAGGTCCGGGCGCGGTGAAGCTTTCTTT,CAWRSGRGEAFF
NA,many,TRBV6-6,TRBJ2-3,TGTGCCAGCACCCACGGGGGTCCTGCAGATACGCAGTATTTT,CASTHGGPADTQYF
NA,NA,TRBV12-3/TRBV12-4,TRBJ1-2,TGTGCCAGCAGTTTGGGACCGGCCTTTGGCTACACCTTC,CASSLGPAFGYTF
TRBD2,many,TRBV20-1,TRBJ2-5,TGCAGTGCTAGAGATGGAGCGGGAGGGTCTATGGAGACCCAGTACTTC,CSARDGAGGSMETQYF
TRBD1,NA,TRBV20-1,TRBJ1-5,TGCAGTGCTGAAGCTAGCGGGACAGTCAATCAGCCCCAGCATTTT,CSAEASGTVNQPQHF
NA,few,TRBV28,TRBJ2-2,TGTGCCAGCAGTTCCGACATTCCTCTCACCGGGGAGCTGTTTTTT,CASSSDIPLTGELFF
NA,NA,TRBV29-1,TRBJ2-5,TGCGGCGTTGAAGATTTTAGGACAGAAGAGACCCAGTACTTC,CGVEDFRTEETQYF
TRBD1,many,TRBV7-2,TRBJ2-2,TGTGCCAGCAGCCCGACAGGGGGCGTCACCGGGGAGCTGTTTTTT,CASSPTGGVTGELFF
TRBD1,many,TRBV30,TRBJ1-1,TGTGCCTGGAGTCGGACAGGGTTTTCAGAAGCTTTCTTT,CAWSRTGFSEAFF
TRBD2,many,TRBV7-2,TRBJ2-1,TGTGCCAGCAGCGCCCCGGGGGGGCCCCACAATGAGCAGTTCTTC,CASSAPGGPHNEQFF
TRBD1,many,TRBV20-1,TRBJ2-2,TGCAGTGCTCCAGGTCCCGACAGGGGTGGGACCGGGGAGCTGTTTTTT,CSAPGPDRGGTGELFF
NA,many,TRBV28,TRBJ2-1,TGTGCCAGCAGTCTCGTGACCTACAATGAGCAGTTCTTC,CASSLVTYNEQFF
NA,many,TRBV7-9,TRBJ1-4,TGTGCCAGCGCCCTTCGGGGACCGAATGAAAAACTGTTTTTT,CASALRGPNEKLFF
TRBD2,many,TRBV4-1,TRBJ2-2,TGCGCCAGCAGCCAGGGGACTAGGGGTACCGGGGAGCTGTTTTTT,CASSQGTRGTGELFF
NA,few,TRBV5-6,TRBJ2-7,TGTGCCAGCAGCTCTTCAGGGTACCACGAGCAGTACTTC,CASSSSGYHEQYF
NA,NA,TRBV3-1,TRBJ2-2,TGTGCCAGCAGCCAAGCTTACTCCGGGGAGCTGTTTTTT,CASSQAYSGELFF
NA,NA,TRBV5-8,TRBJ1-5,TGTGCCAGCAGCTTGACGCCACCTGATCAGCCCCAGCATTTT,CASSLTPPDQPQHF
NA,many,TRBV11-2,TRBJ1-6,TGTGCCAGCAGCTCGACAAGGAATTCACCCCTCCACTTT,CASSSTRNSPLHF
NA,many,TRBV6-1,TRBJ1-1,TGTGCCAGCGATCTTCAGGAGGGCAGGGTTAGTGAAGCTTTCTTT,CASDLQEGRVSEAFF
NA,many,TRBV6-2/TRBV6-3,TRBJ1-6,TGTGCCAGCAGTCGCCCCGTGAGGAGTAATTCACCCCTCCACTTT,CASSRPVRSNSPLHF
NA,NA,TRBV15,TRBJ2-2,TGTGCCACCACCTTAACTCGGAACACCGGGGAGCTGTTTTTT,CATTLTRNTGELFF
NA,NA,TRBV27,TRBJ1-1,TGTGCCAGCAGTTCTACCCACTCTGAGGCTTTCTTT,CASSSTHSEAFF
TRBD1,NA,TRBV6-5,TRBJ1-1,TGTGCCAGCAGTCCACTAGGGTCCGGGACAGTTTACACTGAAGCTTTCTTT,CASSPLGSGTVYTEAFF
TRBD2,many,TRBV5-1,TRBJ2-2,TGCGCCAGCAGCCAGACTAGCGGGGGGGCTGCCGGGGAGCTGTTTTTT,CASSQTSGGAAGELFF
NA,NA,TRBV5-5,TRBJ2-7,TGTGCCAGCAGCTTGGCGTGGGTACGGGAGCAGTACGAGCAGTACTTC,CASSLAWVREQYEQYF
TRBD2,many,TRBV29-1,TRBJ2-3,TGCAGCGTTTCACCCGGGACTAGCGGGAGTGTAGGTACAGATACGCAGTATTTT,CSVSPGTSGSVGTDTQYF
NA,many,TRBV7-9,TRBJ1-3,TGTGCCAGCAGCTTACTGGCCGGGGGAAACACCATATATTTT,CASSLLAGGNTIYF
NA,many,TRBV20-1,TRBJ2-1,TGCAGTGCTAGGGTCCCCAGGGGCGGATCAAATGAGCAGTTCTTC,CSARVPRGGSNEQFF
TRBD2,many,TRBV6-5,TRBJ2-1,TGTGCCAGCAGGGTGACTCGGACTAGCCGGCTTAACAATGAGCAGTTCTTC,CASRVTRTSRLNNEQFF
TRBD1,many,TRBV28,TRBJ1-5,TGTGCCAGCAGTTTCGGGGACAGGTACAATCAGCCCCAGCATTTT,CASSFGDRYNQPQHF
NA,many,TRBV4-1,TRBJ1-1,TGCGCCAGCAGCCACCCCGGGGGGAACACTGAAGCTTTCTTT,CASSHPGGNTEAFF
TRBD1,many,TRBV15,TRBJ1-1,TGTGCCACCAGTTACAGGGGGAACACTGAAGCTTTCTTT,CATSYRGNTEAFF
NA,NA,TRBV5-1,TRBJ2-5,TGCGCCAGCAGCTTGGACCCCACTACCTGGGGCCAAGAGACCCAGTACTTC,CASSLDPTTWGQETQYF
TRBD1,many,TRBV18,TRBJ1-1,TGTGCCAGCTCACCACCGGGACAGACAGAAGCTTTCTTT,CASSPPGQTEAFF
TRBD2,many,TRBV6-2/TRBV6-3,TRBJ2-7,TGTGCCAGCAAAAAGAGCGGGAGGTATTCCTACGAGCAGTACTTC,CASKKSGRYSYEQYF
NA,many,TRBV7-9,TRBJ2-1,TGTGCCAGCAACGTACAGGTTAACAATGAGCAGTTCTTC,CASNVQVNNEQFF
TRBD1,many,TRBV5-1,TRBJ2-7,TGCGCCAGCAGCCTTTTGCCGGGACAGGGGCGCGAGCAGTACTTC,CASSLLPGQGREQYF
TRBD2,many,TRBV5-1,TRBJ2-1,TGCGCCAGCAGCCAACTAGCGGGAGGGGACAATGAGCAGTTCTTC,CASSQLAGGDNEQFF
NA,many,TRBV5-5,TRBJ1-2,TGTGCCAGCAGCTTGATGCCCTCAGGGATCGGCTATGGCTACACCTTC,CASSLMPSGIGYGYTF
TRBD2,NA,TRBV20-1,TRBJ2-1,TGCAGTGCTGTGGGTGGACTAGCGGGAGGCGGGGCCCGCAATGAGCAGTTCTTC,CSAVGGLAGGGARNEQFF
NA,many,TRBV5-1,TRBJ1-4,TGCGCCAGCAGCGGGGGTGCGGGAGCCGCAACTAATGAAAAACTGTTTTTT,CASSGGAGAATNEKLFF
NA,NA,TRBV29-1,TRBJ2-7,TGCAGTATTACGAGGGCAGTCCCCTACGAGCAGTACTTC,CSITRAVPYEQYF
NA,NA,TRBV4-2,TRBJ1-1,TGTGCCAGCAGCCAAGTCTCATCTCTCACAGAGAACACTGAAGCTTTCTTT,CASSQVSSLTENTEAFF
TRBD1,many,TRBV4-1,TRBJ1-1,TGCGCCAGCAGCCCTGCCCGGGACAGGGAAACCAATACGCCTGAAGCTTTCTTT,CASSPARDRETNTPEAFF
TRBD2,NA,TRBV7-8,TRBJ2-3,TGTGCCAGCAGCTTTCGGGCTAGCGGGGGAGAAAGCACAGATACGCAGTATTTT,CASSFRASGGESTDTQYF
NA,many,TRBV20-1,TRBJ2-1,TGCAGTGCTAGTATACGCAGAAACAATGAGCAGTTCTTC,CSASIRRNNEQFF
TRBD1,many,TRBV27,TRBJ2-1,TGTGCCAGCAGTTTATCTTTCGGGGCAGGGGGTCGAGAGTTCTTC,CASSLSFGAGGREFF
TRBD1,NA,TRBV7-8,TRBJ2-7,TGTGCCAGCAGCTTAGCGAACGCCGGGACAGGGGGCTACGAGCAGTACTTC,CASSLANAGTGGYEQYF
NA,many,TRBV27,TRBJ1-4,TGTGCCAGCAGAGGGCAGGGGTTAGAAAAACTGTTTTTT,CASRGQGLEKLFF
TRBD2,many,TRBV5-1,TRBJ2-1,TGCGCCAGCAGCGAGACTAGCGGGATTACCTACAATGAGCAGTTCTTC,CASSETSGITYNEQFF